This T cell receptor beta chain was captured by sequencing in a study of blood T cells in healthy people across ages. V lost 1 base, J lost 3 bases, and 5 bases lay in between. Germline V gives CDR1 SGHTS, CDR2 YDEGEE. CDR3 length: 14 amino acids. Overall study findings and caveats: Across the age range, TCR beta diversity per million T cells fell in a roughly linear way. With donor CMV status unknown, expanded clonotype changes were possibly confounded.

In regard to this clonotype: What it binds is not known.

PCR was performed a second time for roughly 6 to 12 cycles using a sample-barcoded 5' primer and a J-beta primer mix. TCRdb redid the calling of the 5' RACE reads with MiXCR, one entry per CDR3 protein. The sample has fewer than 1,000,000 distinct CDR3 sequences, about 47% seen once. The chain couples TRBV5-8 to TRBJ2-6; D gene uncertain. This receptor was obtained from a man older than 75 in good health. Specimen: blood. CDR3 sequence (DNA): TGTGCCAGCAGCTTGATGGTTGGGGCCAACGTCCTGACTTTC. This encodes CASSLMVGANVLTF. The variable domain in full, with the rest retrieved from reference TRBV5-8 and TRBJ2-6, is EAGVTQSPTHLIKTRGQQATLRCSPISGHTSVYWYQQALGLGLQFLLWYDEGEERNRGNFPPRFSGRQFPNYSSELNVNALELEDSALYLCASSLMVGANVLTFGAGSRLTVL.